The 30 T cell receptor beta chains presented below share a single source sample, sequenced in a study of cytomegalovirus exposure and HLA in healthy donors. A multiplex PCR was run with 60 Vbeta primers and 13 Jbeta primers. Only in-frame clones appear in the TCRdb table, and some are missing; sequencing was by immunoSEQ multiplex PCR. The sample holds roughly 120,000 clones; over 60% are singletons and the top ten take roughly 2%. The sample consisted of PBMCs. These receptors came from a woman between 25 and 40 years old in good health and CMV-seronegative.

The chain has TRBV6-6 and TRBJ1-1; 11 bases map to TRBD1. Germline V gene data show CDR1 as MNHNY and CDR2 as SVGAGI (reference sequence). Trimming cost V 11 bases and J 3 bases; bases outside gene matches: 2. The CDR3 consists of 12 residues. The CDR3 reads CAGGQGDTEAFF. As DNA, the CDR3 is TGTGCCGGGGGACAGGGGGACACTGAAGCTTTCTTT.

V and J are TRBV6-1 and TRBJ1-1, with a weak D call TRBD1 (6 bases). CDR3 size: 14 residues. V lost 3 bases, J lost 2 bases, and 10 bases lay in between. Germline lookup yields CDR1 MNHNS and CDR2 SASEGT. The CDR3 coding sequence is TGTGCCAGCAGTGATTTAGGGACAAACACTGAAGCTTTCTTT. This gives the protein CASSDLGTNTEAFF.

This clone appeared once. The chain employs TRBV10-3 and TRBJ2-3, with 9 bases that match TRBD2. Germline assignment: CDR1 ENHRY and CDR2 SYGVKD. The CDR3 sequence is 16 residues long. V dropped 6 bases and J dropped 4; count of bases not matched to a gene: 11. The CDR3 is CAISHQTSGEPDTQYF. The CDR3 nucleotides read TGTGCCATCAGCCACCAGACTAGCGGAGAGCCAGATACGCAGTATTTT.

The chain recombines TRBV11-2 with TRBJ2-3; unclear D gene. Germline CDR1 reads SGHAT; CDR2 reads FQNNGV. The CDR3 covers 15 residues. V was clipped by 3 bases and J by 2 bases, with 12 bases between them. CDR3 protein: CASSFMGSITDTQYF. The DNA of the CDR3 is TGTGCCAGCAGCTTCATGGGCAGCATCACAGATACGCAGTATTTT.

This CDR3 reads CASSSGQNTDTQYF. DNA of the CDR3: TGTGCCAGCAGCTCGGGACAGAACACAGATACGCAGTATTTT. V usage is TRBV11-3 and J usage is TRBJ2-3, with 7 bases that match TRBD1. The V and J ends lost 4 bases and 2 bases, in that order; junction bases with no gene match: 3. The CDR3 has 14 amino acids. From germline, CDR1 is SGHNT and CDR2 YENEEA.

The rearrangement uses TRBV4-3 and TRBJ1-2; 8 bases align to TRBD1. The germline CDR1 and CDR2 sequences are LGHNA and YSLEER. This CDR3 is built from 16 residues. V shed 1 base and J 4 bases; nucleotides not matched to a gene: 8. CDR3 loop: CASSQGGQGLTYGYTF. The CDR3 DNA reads TGCGCCAGCAGCCAAGGTGGACAGGGCCTGACCTATGGCTACACCTTC.

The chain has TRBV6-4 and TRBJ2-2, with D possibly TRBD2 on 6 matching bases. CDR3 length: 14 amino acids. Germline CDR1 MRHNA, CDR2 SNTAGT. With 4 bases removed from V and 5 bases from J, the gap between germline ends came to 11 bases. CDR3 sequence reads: CASSAEEGTGELFF. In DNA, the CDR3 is TGTGCCAGCAGTGCGGAGGAGGGAACCGGGGAGCTGTTTTTT.

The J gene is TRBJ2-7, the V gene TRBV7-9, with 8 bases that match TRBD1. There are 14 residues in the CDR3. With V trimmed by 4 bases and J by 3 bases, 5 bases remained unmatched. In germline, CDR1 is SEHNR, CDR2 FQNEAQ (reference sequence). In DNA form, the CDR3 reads TGTGCCAGCAGCTCGGGACAGGTTTTCTACGAGCAGTACTTC. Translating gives CASSSGQVFYEQYF.

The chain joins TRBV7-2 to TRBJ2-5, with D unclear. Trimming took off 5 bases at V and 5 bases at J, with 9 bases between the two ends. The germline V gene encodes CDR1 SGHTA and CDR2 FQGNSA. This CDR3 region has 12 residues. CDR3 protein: CASSQIGETQYF. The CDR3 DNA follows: TGTGCCAGCAGCCAGATCGGGGAGACCCAGTACTTC.

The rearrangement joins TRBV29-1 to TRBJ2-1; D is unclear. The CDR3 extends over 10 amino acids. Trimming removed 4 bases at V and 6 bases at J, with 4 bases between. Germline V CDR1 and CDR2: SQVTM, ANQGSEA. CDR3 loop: CSVAVNEQFF. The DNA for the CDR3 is TGCAGCGTTGCAGTCAATGAGCAGTTCTTC.

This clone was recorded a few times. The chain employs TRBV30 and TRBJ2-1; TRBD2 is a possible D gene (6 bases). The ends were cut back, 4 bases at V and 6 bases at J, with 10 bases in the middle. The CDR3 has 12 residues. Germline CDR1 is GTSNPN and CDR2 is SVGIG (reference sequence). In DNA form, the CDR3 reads TGTGCCTGGACCCCGGAGGGCAATGAGCAGTTCTTC. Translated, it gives CAWTPEGNEQFF.

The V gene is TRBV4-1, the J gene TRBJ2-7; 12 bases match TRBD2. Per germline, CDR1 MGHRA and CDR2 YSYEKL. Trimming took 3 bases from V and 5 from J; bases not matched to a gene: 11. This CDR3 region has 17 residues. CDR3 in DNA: TGCGCCAGCAGCCACGAACGACTAGCGGGAGATCTTCACGAGCAGTACTTC. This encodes CASSHERLAGDLHEQYF.

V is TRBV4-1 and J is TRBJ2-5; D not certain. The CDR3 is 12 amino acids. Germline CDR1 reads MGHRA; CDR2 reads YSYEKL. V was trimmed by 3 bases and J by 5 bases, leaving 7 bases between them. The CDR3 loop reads CASSHDSETQYF. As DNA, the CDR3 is TGCGCCAGCAGCCACGACTCGGAGACCCAGTACTTC.

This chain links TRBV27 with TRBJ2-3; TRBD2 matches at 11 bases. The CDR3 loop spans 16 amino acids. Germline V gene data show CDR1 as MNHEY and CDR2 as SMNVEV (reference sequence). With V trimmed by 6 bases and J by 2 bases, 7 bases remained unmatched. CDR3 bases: TGTGCCAGCAGGGCTAGCGGGAGGTGGGTCACAGATACGCAGTATTTT. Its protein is CASRASGRWVTDTQYF.

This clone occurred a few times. The CDR3, as DNA: TGCGCCAGCAGCGACAGGGCTACCTCCTACAATGAGCAGTTCTTC. This translates into CASSDRATSYNEQFF. J is TRBJ2-1 and V is TRBV5-1; 7 nucleotides align to TRBD1. Germline V lookup: CDR1 SGHRS, CDR2 YFSETQ. V gave up 4 bases and J gave up 0 bases; unmatched junction bases: 4. The CDR3 totals 15 residues.

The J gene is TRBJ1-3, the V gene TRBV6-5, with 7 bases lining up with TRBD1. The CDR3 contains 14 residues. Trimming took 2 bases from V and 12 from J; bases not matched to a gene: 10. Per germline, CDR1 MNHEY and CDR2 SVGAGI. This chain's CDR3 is CASSYGTATWDIYF. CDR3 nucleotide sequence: TGTGCCAGCAGTTACGGGACAGCTACTTGGGACATATATTTT.

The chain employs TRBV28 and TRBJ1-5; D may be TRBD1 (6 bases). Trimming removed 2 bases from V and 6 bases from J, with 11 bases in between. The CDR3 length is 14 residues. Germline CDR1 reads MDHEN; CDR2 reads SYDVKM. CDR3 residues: CASSLVSGVQPQHF. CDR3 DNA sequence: TGTGCCAGCAGTTTAGTTTCAGGGGTTCAGCCCCAGCATTTT.

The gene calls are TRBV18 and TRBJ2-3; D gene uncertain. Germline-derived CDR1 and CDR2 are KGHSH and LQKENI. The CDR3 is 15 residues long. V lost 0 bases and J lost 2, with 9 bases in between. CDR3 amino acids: CASSPPMAPTDTQYF. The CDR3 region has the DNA TGTGCCAGCTCACCACCGATGGCCCCCACAGATACGCAGTATTTT.

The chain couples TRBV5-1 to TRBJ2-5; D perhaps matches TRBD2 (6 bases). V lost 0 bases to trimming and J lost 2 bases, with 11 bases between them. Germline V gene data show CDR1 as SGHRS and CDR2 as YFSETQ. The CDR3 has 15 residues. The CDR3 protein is CASSLDAGPQETQYF. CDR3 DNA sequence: TGCGCCAGCAGCTTGGACGCGGGACCGCAAGAGACCCAGTACTTC. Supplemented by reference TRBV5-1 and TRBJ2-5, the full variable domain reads KAGVTQTPRYLIKTRGQQVTLSCSPISGHRSVSWYQQTPGQGLQFLFEYFSETQRNKGNFPGRFSGRQFSNSRSEMNVSTLELGDSALYLCASSLDAGPQETQYFGPGTRLLVL.

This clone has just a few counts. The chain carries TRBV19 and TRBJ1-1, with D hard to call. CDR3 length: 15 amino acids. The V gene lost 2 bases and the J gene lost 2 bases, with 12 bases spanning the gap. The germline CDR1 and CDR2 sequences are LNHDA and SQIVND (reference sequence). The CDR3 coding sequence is TGTGCCAGTAGTATATCCAGACACCATAACACTGAAGCTTTCTTT. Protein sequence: CASSISRHHNTEAFF.

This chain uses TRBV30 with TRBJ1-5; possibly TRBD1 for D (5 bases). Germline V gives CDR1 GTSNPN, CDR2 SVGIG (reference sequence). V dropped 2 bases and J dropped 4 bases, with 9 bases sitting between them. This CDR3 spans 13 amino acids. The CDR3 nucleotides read TGTGCCTGGAGTCTGGGGGGAAATCAGCCCCAGCATTTT. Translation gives CAWSLGGNQPQHF.

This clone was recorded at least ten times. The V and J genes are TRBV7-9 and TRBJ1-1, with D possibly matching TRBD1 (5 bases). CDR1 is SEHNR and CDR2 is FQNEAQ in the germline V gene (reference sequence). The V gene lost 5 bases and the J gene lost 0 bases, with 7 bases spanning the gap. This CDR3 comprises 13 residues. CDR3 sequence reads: CASSRQMNTEAFF. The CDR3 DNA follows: TGTGCCAGCAGCCGACAGATGAACACTGAAGCTTTCTTT.

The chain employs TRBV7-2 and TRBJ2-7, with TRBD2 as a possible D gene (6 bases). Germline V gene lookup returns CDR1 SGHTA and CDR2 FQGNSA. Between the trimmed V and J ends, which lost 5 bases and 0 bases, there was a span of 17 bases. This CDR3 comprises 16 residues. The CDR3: CASSLGRRGISYEQYF. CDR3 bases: TGTGCCAGCAGCCTAGGGCGGCGGGGAATCTCCTACGAGCAGTACTTC.

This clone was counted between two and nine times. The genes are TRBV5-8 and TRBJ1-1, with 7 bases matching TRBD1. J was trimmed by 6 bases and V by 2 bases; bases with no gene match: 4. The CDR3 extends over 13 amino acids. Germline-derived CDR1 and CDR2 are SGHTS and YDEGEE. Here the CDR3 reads CASSFYQGAEAFF. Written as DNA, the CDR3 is TGTGCCAGCAGCTTTTACCAGGGGGCTGAAGCTTTCTTT.

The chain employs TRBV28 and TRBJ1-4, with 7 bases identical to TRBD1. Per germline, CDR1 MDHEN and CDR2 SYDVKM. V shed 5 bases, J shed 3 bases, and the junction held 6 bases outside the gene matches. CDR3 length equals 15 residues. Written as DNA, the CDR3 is TGTGCCAGCAGTCCCCGGGACAGAGCTAATGAAAAACTGTTTTTT. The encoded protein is CASSPRDRANEKLFF.

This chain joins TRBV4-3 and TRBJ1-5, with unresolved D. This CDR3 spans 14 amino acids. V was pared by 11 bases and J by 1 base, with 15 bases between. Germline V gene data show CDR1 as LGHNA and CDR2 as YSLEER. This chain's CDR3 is CAAGPLESNQPQHF. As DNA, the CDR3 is TGCGCCGCTGGGCCCTTGGAAAGCAATCAGCCCCAGCATTTT.

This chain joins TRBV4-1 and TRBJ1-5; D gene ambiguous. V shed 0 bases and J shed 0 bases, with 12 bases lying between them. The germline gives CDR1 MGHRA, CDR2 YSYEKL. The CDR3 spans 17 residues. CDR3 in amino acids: CASSQDGNSYSNQPQHF. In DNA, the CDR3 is TGCGCCAGCAGCCAAGATGGAAACAGCTATAGCAATCAGCCCCAGCATTTT.

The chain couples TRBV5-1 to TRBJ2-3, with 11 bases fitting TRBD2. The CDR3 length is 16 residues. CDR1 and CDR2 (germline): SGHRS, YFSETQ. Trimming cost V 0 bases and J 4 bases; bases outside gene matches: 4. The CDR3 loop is CASSLGLAGRSDTQYF. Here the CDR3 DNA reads TGCGCCAGCAGCTTGGGACTAGCGGGAAGATCAGATACGCAGTATTTT.

The CDR3 DNA reads as TGTGCCAGCAGTTTTGAGGGGGGGATCACCGGGGAGCTGTTTTTT. Translation gives CASSFEGGITGELFF. The genes are TRBV27 and TRBJ2-2, with a weak D call TRBD2 (7 bases). The CDR3 contains 15 residues. Looked up from germline, CDR1 is MNHEY and CDR2 is SMNVEV (reference sequence). V was trimmed by 3 bases and J by 4 bases, leaving 12 bases between them.

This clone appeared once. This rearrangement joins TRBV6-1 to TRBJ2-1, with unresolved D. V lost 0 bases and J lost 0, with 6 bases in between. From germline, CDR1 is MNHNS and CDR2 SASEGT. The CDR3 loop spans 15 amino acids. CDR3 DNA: TGTGCCAGCAGTGAAGCGTATCCCTCCTACAATGAGCAGTTCTTC. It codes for CASSEAYPSYNEQFF.